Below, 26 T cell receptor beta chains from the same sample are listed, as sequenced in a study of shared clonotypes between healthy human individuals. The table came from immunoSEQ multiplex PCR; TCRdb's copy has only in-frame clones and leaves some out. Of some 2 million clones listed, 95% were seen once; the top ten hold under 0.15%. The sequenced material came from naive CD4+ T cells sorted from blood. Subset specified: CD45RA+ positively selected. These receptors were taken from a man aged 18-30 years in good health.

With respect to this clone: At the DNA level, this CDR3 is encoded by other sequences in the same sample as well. The chain's CDR3 is CASSPGGNQPQHF. The CDR3 nucleotides are TGTGCCAGCTCACCCGGGGGGAATCAGCCCCAGCATTTT. The chain combines TRBV18 with TRBJ1-5; perhaps TRBD1 as D (5 bases). CDR1 is KGHSH, CDR2 LQKENI, per germline. The CDR3 contains 13 residues. The V end lost 3 bases, the J end lost 4 bases, and 7 bases lay between the germline ends.

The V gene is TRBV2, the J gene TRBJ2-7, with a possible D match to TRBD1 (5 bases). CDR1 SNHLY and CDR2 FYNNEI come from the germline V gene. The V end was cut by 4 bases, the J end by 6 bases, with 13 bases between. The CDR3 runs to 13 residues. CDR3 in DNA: TGTGCCAGCAGTGGTCAGGGAAGGGGCGAGCAGTACTTC. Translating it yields CASSGQGRGEQYF.

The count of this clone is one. The CDR3 DNA follows: TGTGCCAGCAGCCCGGACACTCTCTACTATGGCTACACCTTC. Encoded protein: CASSPDTLYYGYTF. The chain carries TRBV7-9 and TRBJ1-2, with a weak D call TRBD1 (5 bases). Germline lookup yields CDR1 SEHNR and CDR2 FQNEAQ (reference sequence). V gave up 5 bases and J gave up 3 bases, with 13 bases separating them. The CDR3 extends over 14 amino acids.

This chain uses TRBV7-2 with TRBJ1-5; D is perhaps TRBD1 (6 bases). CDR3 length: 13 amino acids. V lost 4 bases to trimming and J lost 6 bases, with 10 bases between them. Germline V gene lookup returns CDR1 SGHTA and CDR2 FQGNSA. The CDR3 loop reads CASSSQGSQPQHF. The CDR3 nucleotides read TGTGCCAGCAGCTCACAGGGAAGTCAGCCCCAGCATTTT.

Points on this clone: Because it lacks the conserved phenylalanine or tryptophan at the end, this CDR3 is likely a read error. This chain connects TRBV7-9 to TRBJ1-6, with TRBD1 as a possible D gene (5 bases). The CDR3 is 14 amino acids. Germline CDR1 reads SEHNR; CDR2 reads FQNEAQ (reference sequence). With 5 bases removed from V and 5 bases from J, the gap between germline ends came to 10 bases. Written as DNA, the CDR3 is TGTGCCAGCAGCCCAGACAGTAATAATTCACCCCTCCACCTT. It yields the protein CASSPDSNNSPLHL.

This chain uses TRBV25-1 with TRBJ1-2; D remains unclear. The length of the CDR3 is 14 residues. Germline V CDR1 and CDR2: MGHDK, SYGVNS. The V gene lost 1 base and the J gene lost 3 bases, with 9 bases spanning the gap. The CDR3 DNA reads TGTGCCAGCAGTGAATCGCTAGTCCACTATGGCTACACCTTC. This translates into CASSESLVHYGYTF.

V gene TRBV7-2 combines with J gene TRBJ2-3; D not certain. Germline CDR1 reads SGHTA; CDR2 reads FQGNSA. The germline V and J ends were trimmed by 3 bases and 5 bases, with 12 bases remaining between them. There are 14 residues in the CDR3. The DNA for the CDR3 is TGTGCCAGCAGCTTGGAGTGGACCAGAGATACGCAGTATTTT. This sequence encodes CASSLEWTRDTQYF.

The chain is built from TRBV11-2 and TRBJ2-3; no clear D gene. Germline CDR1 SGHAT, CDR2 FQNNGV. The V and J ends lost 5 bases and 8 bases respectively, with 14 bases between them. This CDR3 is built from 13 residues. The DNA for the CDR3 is TGTGCCAGCAGCCCCCCTTTCTGGACTACGCAGTATTTT. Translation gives CASSPPFWTTQYF. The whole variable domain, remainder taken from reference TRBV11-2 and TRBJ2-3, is EAGVAQSPRYKIIEKRQSVAFWCNPISGHATLYWYQQILGQGPKLLIQFQNNGVVDDSQLPKDRFSAERLKGVDSTLKIQPAKLEDSAVYLCASSPPFWTTQYFGPGTRLTVL.

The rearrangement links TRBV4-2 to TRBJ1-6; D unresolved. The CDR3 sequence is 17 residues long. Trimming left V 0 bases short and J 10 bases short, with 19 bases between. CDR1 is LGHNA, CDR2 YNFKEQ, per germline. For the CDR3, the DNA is TGTGCCAGCAGCCAAGAGCCGCCATTCGTCGGGTCCTCACCCCTCCACTTT. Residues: CASSQEPPFVGSSPLHF.

The CDR3 spells CASSPQGGTDTQYF. The CDR3 coding sequence is TGTGCCAGTAGTCCCCAGGGTGGCACAGATACGCAGTATTTT. V and J are TRBV19 and TRBJ2-3, with D perhaps TRBD1 (5 bases). CDR1 is LNHDA and CDR2 is SQIVND in the germline V gene (reference sequence). The CDR3 consists of 14 residues. V was shortened by 5 bases and J by 1 base, with 10 bases between the two germline ends.

In nucleotides, the CDR3 is TGTGCCAGCAGTGCCCCCGGACAGGGGATTTCGCCCCAGCATTTT. Translation: CASSAPGQGISPQHF. The chain employs TRBV27 and TRBJ1-5; 9 nucleotides align to TRBD1. The CDR3 has 15 amino acids. V gave up 5 bases and J gave up 9 bases; unmatched junction bases: 11. In germline, CDR1 is MNHEY, CDR2 SMNVEV (reference sequence).

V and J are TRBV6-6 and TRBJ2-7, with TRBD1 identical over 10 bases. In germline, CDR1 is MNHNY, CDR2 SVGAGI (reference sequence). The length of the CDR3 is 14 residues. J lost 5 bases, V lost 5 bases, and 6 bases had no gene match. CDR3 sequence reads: CASSQDRGPDEQYF. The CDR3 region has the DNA TGTGCCAGCAGTCAAGACAGGGGGCCAGACGAGCAGTACTTC.

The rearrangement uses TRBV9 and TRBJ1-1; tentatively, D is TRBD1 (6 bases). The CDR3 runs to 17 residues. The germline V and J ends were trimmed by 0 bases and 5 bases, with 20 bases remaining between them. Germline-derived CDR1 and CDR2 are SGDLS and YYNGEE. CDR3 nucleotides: TGTGCCAGCAGCGTAGATTCCCTGGGGGGCAGGGCGACTGAAGCTTTCTTT. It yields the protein CASSVDSLGGRATEAFF.

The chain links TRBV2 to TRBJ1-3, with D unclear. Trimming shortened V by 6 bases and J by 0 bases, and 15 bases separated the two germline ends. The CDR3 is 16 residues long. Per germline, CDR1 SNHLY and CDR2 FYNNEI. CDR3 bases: TGTGCCAGCAGCGCCCTGGGGTTGGGCTCTGGAAACACCATATATTTT. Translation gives CASSALGLGSGNTIYF.

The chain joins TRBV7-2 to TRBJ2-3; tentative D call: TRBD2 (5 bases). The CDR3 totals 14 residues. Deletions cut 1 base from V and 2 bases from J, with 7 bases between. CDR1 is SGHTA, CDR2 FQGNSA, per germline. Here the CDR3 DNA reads TGTGCCAGCAGCTTAGAGCGGCTCACAGATACGCAGTATTTT. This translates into CASSLERLTDTQYF.

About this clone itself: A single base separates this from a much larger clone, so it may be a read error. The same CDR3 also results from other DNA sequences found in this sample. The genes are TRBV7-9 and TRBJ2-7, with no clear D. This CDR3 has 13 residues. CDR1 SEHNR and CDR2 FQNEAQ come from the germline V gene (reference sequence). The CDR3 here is CASSLAGWGEQYF. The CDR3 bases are TGCGCCAGCAGCTTGGCAGGTTGGGGCGAGCAGTACTTC.

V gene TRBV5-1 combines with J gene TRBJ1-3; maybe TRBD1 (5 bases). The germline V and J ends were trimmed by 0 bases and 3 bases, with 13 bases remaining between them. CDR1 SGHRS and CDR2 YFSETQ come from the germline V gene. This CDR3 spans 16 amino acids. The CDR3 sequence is CASSLEGLGHGNTIYF. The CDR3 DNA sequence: TGCGCCAGCAGCTTGGAGGGGTTGGGGCATGGAAACACCATATATTTT. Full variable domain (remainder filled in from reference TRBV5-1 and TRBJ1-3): KAGVTQTPRYLIKTRGQQVTLSCSPISGHRSVSWYQQTPGQGLQFLFEYFSETQRNKGNFPGRFSGRQFSNSRSEMNVSTLELGDSALYLCASSLEGLGHGNTIYFGEGSWLTVV.

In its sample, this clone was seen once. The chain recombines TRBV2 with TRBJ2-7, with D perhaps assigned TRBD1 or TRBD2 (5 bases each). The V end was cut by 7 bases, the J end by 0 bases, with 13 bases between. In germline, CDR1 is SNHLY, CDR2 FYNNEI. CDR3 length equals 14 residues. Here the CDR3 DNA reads TGTGCCAGCAATAGAGAGGGGAGCTCCTACGAGCAGTACTTC. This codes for CASNREGSSYEQYF.

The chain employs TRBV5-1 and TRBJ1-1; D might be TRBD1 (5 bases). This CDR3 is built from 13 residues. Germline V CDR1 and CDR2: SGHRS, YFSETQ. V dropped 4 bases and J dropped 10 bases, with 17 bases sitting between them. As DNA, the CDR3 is TGCGCCAGCAGCACACTTGGGGGGAACGTAGCTTTCTTT. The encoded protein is CASSTLGGNVAFF.

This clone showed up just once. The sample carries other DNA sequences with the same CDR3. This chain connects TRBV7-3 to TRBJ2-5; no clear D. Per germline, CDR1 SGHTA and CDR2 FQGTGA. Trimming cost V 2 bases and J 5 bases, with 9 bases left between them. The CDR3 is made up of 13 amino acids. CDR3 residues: CASSLSGLETQYF. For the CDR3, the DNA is TGTGCCAGCAGCTTATCCGGGTTGGAGACCCAGTACTTC.

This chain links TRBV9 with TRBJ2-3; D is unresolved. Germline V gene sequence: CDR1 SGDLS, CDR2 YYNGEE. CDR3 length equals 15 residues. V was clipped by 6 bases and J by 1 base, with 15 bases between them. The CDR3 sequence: CASIRRGPRTDTQYF. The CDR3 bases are TGTGCCAGCATCCGTCGTGGGCCCCGCACAGATACGCAGTATTTT.

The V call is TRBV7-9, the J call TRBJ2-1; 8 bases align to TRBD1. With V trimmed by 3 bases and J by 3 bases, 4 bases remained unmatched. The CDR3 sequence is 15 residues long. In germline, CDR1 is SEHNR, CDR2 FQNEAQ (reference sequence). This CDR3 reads CASSFTGGGYNEQFF. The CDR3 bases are TGTGCCAGCAGCTTTACAGGGGGAGGCTACAATGAGCAGTTCTTC.

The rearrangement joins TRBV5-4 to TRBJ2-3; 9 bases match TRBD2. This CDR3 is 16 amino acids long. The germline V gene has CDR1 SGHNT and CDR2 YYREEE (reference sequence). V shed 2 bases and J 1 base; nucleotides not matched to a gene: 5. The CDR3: CASSLSASGGTDTQYF. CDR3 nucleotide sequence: TGTGCCAGCAGCTTATCGGCTAGCGGGGGCACAGATACGCAGTATTTT.

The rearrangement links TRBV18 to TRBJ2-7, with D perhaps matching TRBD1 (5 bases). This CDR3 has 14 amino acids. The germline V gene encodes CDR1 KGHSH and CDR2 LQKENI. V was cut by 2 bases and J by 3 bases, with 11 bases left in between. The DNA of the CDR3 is TGTGCCAGCTCACCAGCGACAGAGGTCTACGAGCAGTACTTC. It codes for CASSPATEVYEQYF.

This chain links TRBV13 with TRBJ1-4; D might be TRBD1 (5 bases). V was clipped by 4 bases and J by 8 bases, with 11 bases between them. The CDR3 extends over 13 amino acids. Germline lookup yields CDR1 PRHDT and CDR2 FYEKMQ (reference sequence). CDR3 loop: CASSSDGAEKLFF. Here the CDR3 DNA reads TGTGCCAGCAGCTCCGATGGGGCAGAAAAACTGTTTTTT.

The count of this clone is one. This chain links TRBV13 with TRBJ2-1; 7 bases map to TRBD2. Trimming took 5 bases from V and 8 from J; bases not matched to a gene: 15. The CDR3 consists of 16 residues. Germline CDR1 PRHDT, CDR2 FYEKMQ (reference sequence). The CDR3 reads CASSPTSASWADEQFF. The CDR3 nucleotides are TGTGCCAGCAGCCCAACTAGCGCATCCTGGGCTGATGAGCAGTTCTTC.